The 12 T cell receptor beta chains presented below share a single source sample, sequenced in a study of Tregs in tolerant kidney transplant recipients. Sequencing was performed with immunoSEQ multiplex PCR; in TCRdb, only in-frame clones are kept and a portion is missing. The sample contains some 240,000 clones, approximately 84% of which appear only once. Sequencing was carried out using CD4+ T cells from blood. The source is a human donor in good health.

This clone was seen a single time. The gene calls are TRBV5-1 and TRBJ2-1; no reliable D call. The germline V gene has CDR1 SGHRS and CDR2 YFSETQ. CDR3 size: 13 residues. V dropped 4 bases and J dropped 10 bases, with 15 bases sitting between them. The CDR3 here is CASSTSLGGEQFF. DNA of the CDR3: TGCGCCAGCAGCACTTCGCTAGGTGGGGAGCAGTTCTTC.

This sequence joins TRBV19 and TRBJ2-3; the D gene is possibly TRBD2 (5 bases). Looked up from germline, CDR1 is LNHDA and CDR2 is SQIVND (reference sequence). V was trimmed by 3 bases and J by 1 base, leaving 8 bases between them. The CDR3 spans 14 residues. The CDR3 loop is CASSITRGTDTQYF. In DNA form, the CDR3 reads TGTGCCAGTAGTATCACTAGGGGCACAGATACGCAGTATTTT.

The rearrangement links TRBV7-9 to TRBJ1-2, with D possibly being TRBD1 (6 bases). The germline gives CDR1 SEHNR, CDR2 FQNEAQ (reference sequence). The CDR3 extends over 12 amino acids. V dropped 7 bases and J dropped 7 bases, with 13 bases sitting between them. This chain's CDR3 is CASTPRGVGYTF. CDR3 sequence (DNA): TGTGCCAGCACACCAAGGGGGGTTGGCTACACCTTC.

The CDR3 nucleotides read TGTGCCAGCAGCAGGGACAGACAAAAGCCCCAGCATTTT. Encoded protein: CASSRDRQKPQHF. The chain links TRBV6-1 to TRBJ1-5, with 7 bases aligning to TRBD1. Trimming cost V 6 bases and J 8 bases; bases outside gene matches: 7. The V gene's germline CDR1 is MNHNS and CDR2 SASEGT. This CDR3 has 13 residues.

J is TRBJ1-2 and V is TRBV7-9, with no clear D. Trimming cost V 4 bases and J 4 bases, with 10 bases left between them. CDR1 and CDR2 from the germline V gene are SEHNR and FQNEAQ (reference sequence). The CDR3 runs to 13 residues. The CDR3 sequence is CASSSGLVYGYTF. The CDR3 nucleotides read TGTGCCAGCAGCTCGGGGTTAGTCTATGGCTACACCTTC. Filled out from reference TRBV7-9 and TRBJ1-2, the complete variable domain reads DTGVSQNPRHKITKRGQNVTFRCDPISEHNRLYWYRQTLGQGPEFLTYFQNEAQLEKSRLLSDRFSAERPKGSFSTLEIQRTEQGDSAMYLCASSSGLVYGYTFGSGTRLTVV.

This clone has more than one count but fewer than ten. The same CDR3 arises from other DNA sequences in this sample as well. The chain combines TRBV11-3 with TRBJ2-2; a possible D gene is TRBD2 (7 bases). This CDR3 has 15 residues. Germline V gene data show CDR1 as SGHNT and CDR2 as YENEEA. V gave up 5 bases and J gave up 2 bases, with 12 bases separating them. As DNA, the CDR3 is TGTGCCAGCAGCCCCGGGGGGCCCAACACCGGGGAGCTGTTTTTT. Translated, it gives CASSPGGPNTGELFF.

This chain uses TRBV6-1 with TRBJ1-5, with 9 nucleotides matching TRBD1. The V gene end was trimmed by 4 bases and the J gene end by 7 bases; junction bases not matched to a gene: 5. The CDR3 consists of 14 residues. The germline V gene encodes CDR1 MNHNS and CDR2 SASEGT. This CDR3 reads CASSVTGGGQPQHF. CDR3 bases: TGTGCCAGCAGTGTGACAGGGGGAGGACAGCCCCAGCATTTT.

The J gene is TRBJ2-1, the V gene TRBV21-1; TRBD2, as called in the table, went unchecked against the DNA. TRBV21-1 counts as a pseudogene. The CDR3 has 16 residues. The CDR3 region is CASSKEPPSGSDEQFF. The CDR3 DNA follows: TGTGCCAGCAGCAAAGAGCCCCCTAGCGGGAGCGATGAGCAGTTCTTC.

The chain uses TRBV19 and TRBJ2-7; 7 nucleotides align to TRBD2. V lost 5 bases, J lost 1 base, and 11 bases stayed unmatched. Germline assignment: CDR1 LNHDA and CDR2 SQIVND (reference sequence). This CDR3 spans 16 amino acids. The CDR3 DNA sequence: TGTGCCAGTAGTGCCGCGCTAGCGGTTGGTTCCTACGAGCAGTACTTC. Its protein product is CASSAALAVGSYEQYF.

V is TRBV7-9 and J is TRBJ1-1; no reliable D call. In germline, CDR1 is SEHNR, CDR2 FQNEAQ (reference sequence). The CDR3 is 13 amino acids. Trimming pared 8 bases from V and 0 bases from J, leaving 10 bases between. The CDR3 bases are TGTGCCAGCGGGGTCGAAATGAACACTGAAGCTTTCTTT. Its translation is CASGVEMNTEAFF.

The genes are TRBV7-9 and TRBJ1-2, with a possible D match to TRBD1 (5 bases). Trimming removed 0 bases from V and 4 bases from J, with 12 bases in between. Germline CDR1 SEHNR, CDR2 FQNEAQ (reference sequence). The CDR3 has 15 amino acids. The CDR3 loop reads CASSLAARVSYGYTF. The CDR3 DNA is TGTGCCAGCAGCTTAGCCGCCAGGGTTTCCTATGGCTACACCTTC.

The chain combines TRBV12-2 with TRBJ2-2; no check of the table's D call, TRBD1, against the DNA was made. TRBV12-2 is deemed a pseudogene. The length of the CDR3 is 16 residues. The CDR3 DNA follows: TGTGCAAGTCGCTTTAACCGACAGGGTGGCCCCGGGGAGCTGTTTTTT. This translates into CASRFNRQGGPGELFF.